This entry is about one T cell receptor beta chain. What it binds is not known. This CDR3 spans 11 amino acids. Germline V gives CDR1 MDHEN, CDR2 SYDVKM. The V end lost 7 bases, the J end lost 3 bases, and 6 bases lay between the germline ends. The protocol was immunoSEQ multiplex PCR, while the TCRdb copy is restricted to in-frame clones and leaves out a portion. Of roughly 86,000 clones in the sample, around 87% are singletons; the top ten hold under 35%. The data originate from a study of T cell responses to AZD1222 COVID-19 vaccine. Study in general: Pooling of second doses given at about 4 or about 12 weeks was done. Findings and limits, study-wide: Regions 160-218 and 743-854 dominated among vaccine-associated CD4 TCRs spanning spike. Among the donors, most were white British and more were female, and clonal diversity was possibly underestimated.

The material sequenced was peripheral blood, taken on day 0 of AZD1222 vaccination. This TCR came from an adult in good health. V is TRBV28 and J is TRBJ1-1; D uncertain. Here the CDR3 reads CASISHTEAFF. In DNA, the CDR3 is TGTGCCAGCATTAGCCACACTGAAGCTTTCTTT.